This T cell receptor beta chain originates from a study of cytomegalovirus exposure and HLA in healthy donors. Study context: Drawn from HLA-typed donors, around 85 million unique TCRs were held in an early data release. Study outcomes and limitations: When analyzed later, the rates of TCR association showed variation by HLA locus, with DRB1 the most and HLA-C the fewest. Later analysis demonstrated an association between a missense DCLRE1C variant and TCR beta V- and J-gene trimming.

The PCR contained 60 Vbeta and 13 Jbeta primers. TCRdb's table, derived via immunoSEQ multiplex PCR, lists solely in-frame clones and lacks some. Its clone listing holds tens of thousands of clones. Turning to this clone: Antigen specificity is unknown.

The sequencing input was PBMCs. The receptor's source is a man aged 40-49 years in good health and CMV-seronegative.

CDR3 in DNA: TGTGCCAGCAGCTTAGTAGGTCGCGGGGTAAGCTCCTACAATGAGCAGTTCTTC. It translates to CASSLVGRGVSSYNEQFF. The chain recombines TRBV11-2 with TRBJ2-1, with D possibly being TRBD2 (6 bases). In germline, CDR1 is SGHAT, CDR2 FQNNGV. Trimming removed 1 base from V and 0 bases from J, with 16 bases in between. The CDR3 totals 18 residues.